This T cell receptor (beta chain) is drawn from a study of cytomegalovirus exposure and HLA in healthy donors. Note on this clone: Its specificity is unknown.

Broader study findings: Some V segments, TRBV6-2 and TRBV6-3 among them, were indistinguishable and were therefore excluded.

Amplification used 60 Vbeta primers and 13 Jbeta primers. TCRdb's table, derived via immunoSEQ multiplex PCR, lists solely in-frame clones and lacks some. The repertoire includes fewer than 200,000 clones, 75% to 85% of them detected once, and approximately 1.2% sits in the top ten. The CDR3 covers 21 residues. J gave up 7 bases and V 1 base, and 16 bases lay outside the gene matches. Germline CDR1 and CDR2: KGHSH and LQKENI. This chain links TRBV18 with TRBJ2-1; 16 bases map to TRBD2. The sample consisted of PBMCs. This clonotype was sampled from a girl aged 2-9 years in good health and CMV-seropositive. The CDR3 reads CASSPLGLAGGPSRLRNEQFF. The CDR3 region has the DNA TGTGCCAGCTCACCACTGGGACTAGCGGGAGGGCCCTCTAGGTTACGGAATGAGCAGTTCTTC.